The rows below give T cell receptor beta chains drawn from one sample of a study of graft-versus-host responses after intestinal transplantation. Their antigens are not known. Produced via immunoSEQ multiplex PCR; TCRdb's table is partial and in-frame only. Of tens of thousands of clones in the sample, 90% are singletons; the top ten hold 1.7%. Material: unstimulated CD8+ T cells sorted from spleen or lymph node cells, obtained before transplant. These receptors were obtained from a human donor who was the organ donor for an intestinal transplant. The CDR3 runs from the conserved cysteine through the conserved F or W. D genes are given only for firm matches. Clone size is shown for a subset of rows, as once, few, many or a class of expanded clone.

v_call,j_call,clone_size,d_call,cdr3_aa,cdr3_nt
TRBV19,TRBJ1-1,once,NA,CASTAGMNTEAFF,TGTGCCAGTACGGCAGGTATGAACACTGAAGCTTTCTTT
TRBV9,TRBJ2-3,NA,NA,CASSVQGLADTQYF,TGTGCCAGCAGCGTACAGGGGCTGGCAGATACGCAGTATTTT
TRBV15,TRBJ1-5,NA,NA,CATSRASAGANQPQHF,TGTGCCACCAGCAGAGCCTCGGCTGGGGCAAATCAGCCCCAGCATTTT
TRBV21-1,TRBJ1-1,NA,NA,CASSRHQGGTEAFF,TGTGCCAGCAGCCGACACCAGGGTGGAACTGAAGCTTTCTTT
TRBV7-9,TRBJ2-2,few,TRBD1,CASSLDRTGAGGELFF,TGTGCCAGCAGCTTAGATCGGACAGGGGCCGGCGGGGAGCTGTTTTTT
TRBV30,TRBJ2-1,NA,TRBD2,CAWSWAEGLAVYNEQFF,TGTGCCTGGAGTTGGGCGGAAGGACTAGCGGTTTACAATGAGCAGTTCTTC
TRBV2,TRBJ2-1,NA,TRBD2,CASRPTSGSIDEQFF,TGTGCCAGCAGGCCGACTAGCGGAAGTATAGATGAGCAGTTCTTC
TRBV11-2,TRBJ1-2,NA,NA,CASSLENRVANYGYTF,TGTGCCAGCAGCTTAGAAAACCGGGTTGCTAACTATGGCTACACCTTC
TRBV11-2,TRBJ2-3,NA,TRBD2,CASSLALAGGADTQYF,TGTGCCAGCAGCTTAGCACTAGCGGGTGGAGCAGATACGCAGTATTTT
TRBV7-9,TRBJ2-5,NA,TRBD1,CASSSRTGVPGTQYF,TGTGCCAGCAGCTCGAGGACAGGCGTCCCGGGGACCCAGTACTTC
TRBV19,TRBJ2-1,NA,TRBD1,CASSTTGVLSYNEQFF,TGTGCCAGTAGTACCACAGGGGTGTTGTCCTACAATGAGCAGTTCTTC
TRBV27,TRBJ1-1,NA,NA,CASSLQTSGATEAFF,TGTGCCAGCAGTTTGCAGACCTCAGGGGCCACTGAAGCTTTCTTT
TRBV28,TRBJ2-1,NA,TRBD2,CASSLPGLAGPRYNEQFF,TGTGCCAGCAGCCTACCGGGACTAGCGGGACCACGCTACAATGAGCAGTTCTTC
TRBV9,TRBJ1-2,NA,NA,CASRGGNYGYTF,TGTGCCAGCAGGGGGGGAAACTATGGCTACACCTTC
TRBV19,TRBJ2-2,NA,TRBD2,CASIDYSGGTGELFF,TGTGCCAGTATCGACTATTCGGGGGGCACCGGGGAGCTGTTTTTT
TRBV4-2,TRBJ2-3,NA,TRBD2,CASSQELAGVLDGTDTQYF,TGTGCCAGCAGCCAAGAGCTAGCGGGAGTGCTTGACGGCACAGATACGCAGTATTTT
TRBV5-6,TRBJ2-7,NA,NA,CASSSVGQRLVYEQYF,TGTGCCAGCAGCTCAGTAGGACAGAGGTTAGTCTACGAGCAGTACTTC
TRBV7-9,TRBJ1-1,NA,NA,CASSSKAGGAGWYTEAFF,TGTGCCAGCAGCTCCAAGGCGGGGGGCGCAGGGTGGTACACTGAAGCTTTCTTT
TRBV25-1,TRBJ1-5,few,NA,CASVKPQHF,TGTGCCTCGGTGAAGCCCCAGCATTTT
TRBV27,TRBJ2-7,NA,NA,CASSPMTGSYEQYF,TGTGCCAGCAGTCCGATGACGGGGTCCTACGAGCAGTACTTC
TRBV7-6,TRBJ2-5,NA,TRBD2,CASSLHAGGSDGETQYF,TGTGCCAGCAGCTTACACGCGGGAGGGTCTGATGGGGAGACCCAGTACTTC
TRBV27,TRBJ1-5,NA,NA,CASSLGGFNQPQHF,TGTGCCAGCAGTTTGGGGGGGTTCAATCAGCCCCAGCATTTT
TRBV5-4,TRBJ2-1,NA,TRBD2,CASIETSESSYNEQFF,TGTGCCAGCATCGAGACTAGCGAGAGCTCCTACAATGAGCAGTTCTTC
TRBV9,TRBJ1-5,once,NA,CASSDSWWNQPQHF,TGTGCCAGCAGCGACTCCTGGTGGAATCAGCCCCAGCATTTT
TRBV27,TRBJ1-2,NA,NA,CASSVRDNEPILYGYTF,TGTGCCAGCAGTGTCCGGGACAACGAACCGATCCTCTATGGCTACACCTTC
TRBV15,TRBJ1-5,NA,TRBD1,CATSRATGNQPQHF,TGTGCCACCAGCAGGGCGACAGGGAATCAGCCCCAGCATTTT
TRBV4-3,TRBJ2-7,NA,TRBD1,CASSQGQGDYEQYF,TGCGCCAGCAGCCAAGGGCAGGGGGATTACGAGCAGTACTTC
TRBV9,TRBJ2-3,once,TRBD2,CASSVPAGVGADTQYF,TGTGCCAGCAGCGTCCCAGCGGGAGTGGGGGCAGATACGCAGTATTTT
TRBV9,TRBJ2-1,once,TRBD2,CASSSYSGSYNEQFF,TGTGCCAGCAGCTCATATAGCGGGAGCTACAATGAGCAGTTCTTC
TRBV28,TRBJ1-3,few,NA,CASSLGGTGNTIYF,TGTGCCAGCAGCCTAGGGGGAACTGGAAACACCATATATTTT
TRBV7-2,TRBJ1-5,NA,NA,CASRDVGTEGNQPQHF,TGTGCCAGCAGGGACGTAGGGACTGAGGGCAATCAGCCCCAGCATTTT
TRBV4-1,TRBJ2-1,NA,NA,CASSQGPGSLNEQFF,TGCGCCAGCAGCCAAGGTCCCGGGTCACTCAATGAGCAGTTCTTC
TRBV5-1,TRBJ2-7,NA,TRBD1,CASSWGQGYEQYF,TGCGCCAGCAGCTGGGGACAGGGCTACGAGCAGTACTTC
TRBV7-3,TRBJ2-7,NA,TRBD1,CASTPGDRALRGQYF,TGTGCCAGCACTCCCGGGGACAGGGCCTTGAGGGGGCAGTACTTC
TRBV2,TRBJ2-3,NA,NA,CASSRTRYTTDTQYF,TGTGCCAGCAGCCGAACTAGATATACGACAGATACGCAGTATTTT
TRBV27,TRBJ2-1,NA,TRBD2,CASSLIAGGNEQFF,TGTGCCAGCAGTTTAATTGCCGGGGGGAATGAGCAGTTCTTC
TRBV4-3,TRBJ2-1,NA,NA,CASSRNLMSSYNEQFF,TGCGCCAGCAGCCGAAACCTCATGAGCTCCTACAATGAGCAGTTCTTC
TRBV4-1,TRBJ2-1,NA,NA,CASSQDSGLSPAGDEQFF,TGCGCCAGCAGCCAAGATTCCGGACTTAGCCCAGCCGGGGATGAGCAGTTCTTC
TRBV5-5,TRBJ1-3,NA,NA,CASSFVTWELGNTIYF,TGTGCCAGCAGCTTTGTGACGTGGGAGCTCGGAAACACCATATATTTT
TRBV11-2,TRBJ2-3,NA,TRBD2,CASSSRWLADPTDTQYF,TGTGCCAGCAGCTCCAGATGGCTAGCGGACCCCACAGATACGCAGTATTTT